The T cell receptor (beta chain) under discussion was sequenced for a study of CD8 T cells in ankylosing spondylitis. V shed 6 bases, J shed 5 bases, and the junction held 6 bases outside the gene matches. This CDR3 comprises 13 residues. This clonotype was seen repeatedly, ten times or more. TCRdb re-called the 5' RACE reads through MiXCR, storing one row per CDR3 protein. There are some 140,000 distinct CDR3 sequences in the sample; roughly 8.8% occur only once, and under 7.5% lies in the top ten. The clonotype was recovered from a male donor with ankylosing spondylitis. The source material was synovial fluid, either unsorted or a sorted T cell fraction (not recorded which). This chain joins TRBV12-3 or TRBV12-4 and TRBJ1-1; the match to TRBD1 covers 7 bases. CDR3 sequence reads: CASSLRGVTEAFF. CDR3 sequence (DNA): TGTGCCAGCAGCCTCAGGGGGGTGACTGAAGCTTTCTTT.